Listed below are T cell receptor beta chains from one sample, sequenced in a study of blood T cell repertoires in COVID-19. Generated by immunoSEQ multiplex PCR, the TCRdb table keeps only in-frame clones and is missing some. The table lists roughly 120,000 clones, 83% of them singletons. The sample consisted of peripheral blood. The receptors were gathered from a man aged 25 to 45 with acute or convalescent COVID-19. Both conserved end residues are part of each CDR3. A D gene is named only where the DNA matches it firmly. Part of the rows lack a size; the others show once, few, many or a class for expanded clones.

J gene,V gene,D gene,clone size,CDR3 protein,CDR3 DNA
TRBJ2-2,TRBV10-3,TRBD2,.,CAIRSGSETGELFF,TGTGCCATCAGAAGCGGGAGCGAAACCGGGGAGCTGTTTTTT
TRBJ2-3,TRBV9,TRBD2,.,CASSVRRGVGDTQYF,TGTGCCAGCAGCGTACGGCGGGGGGTTGGAGATACGCAGTATTTT
TRBJ2-1,TRBV2,.,.,CASSALTGRGNEQFF,TGTGCCAGCAGTGCCCTGACAGGGCGGGGCAATGAGCAGTTCTTC
TRBJ2-1,TRBV5-4,TRBD1,.,CASSLTRDSSYNEQFF,TGTGCCAGCAGCTTGACCCGGGACAGCTCCTACAATGAGCAGTTCTTC
TRBJ1-1,TRBV11-3,.,.,CASSLQVNTEAFF,TGTGCCAGCAGCTTACAGGTAAACACTGAAGCTTTCTTT
TRBJ2-5,TRBV29-1,.,once,CSTQWRFRRVVRYRETQYF,TGCAGCACCCAATGGCGGTTCCGGCGGGTCGTAAGGTATAGGGAGACCCAGTACTTC
TRBJ2-2,TRBV3-1/TRBV3-2,.,once,CASSQGLGVGELFF,TGTGCCAGCAGCCAAGGTCTAGGGGTCGGGGAGCTGTTTTTT
TRBJ2-2,TRBV19,.,.,CASSIGPTVTGELFF,TGTGCCAGTAGTATAGGGCCCACCGTCACCGGGGAGCTGTTTTTT
TRBJ1-6,TRBV5-4,.,many,CASSLGEAYSPLHF,TGTGCCAGCAGCCTTGGGGAGGCTTATTCACCCCTCCACTTT
TRBJ1-6,TRBV28,TRBD1,.,CASLTGDPGRSSPLHF,TGTGCCAGCCTCACAGGGGATCCAGGGAGGAGTTCACCCCTCCACTTT
TRBJ2-7,TRBV9,.,.,CASSVVPLADEQYF,TGTGCCAGCAGCGTAGTCCCCCTAGCTGACGAGCAGTACTTC
TRBJ1-1,TRBV25-1,TRBD1,.,CASSEWDRGEAFF,TGTGCCAGCAGTGAATGGGACAGGGGTGAAGCTTTCTTT
TRBJ2-3,TRBV6-4,TRBD2,few,CASSDSWEGGTDTQYF,TGTGCCAGCAGTGACTCGTGGGAGGGAGGCACAGATACGCAGTATTTT
TRBJ2-1,TRBV7-9,.,.,CASSFSERNEQFF,TGTGCCAGCAGCTTCTCGGAGCGCAATGAGCAGTTCTTC
TRBJ2-3,TRBV27,.,.,CASSSVPTDTQYF,TGTGCCAGCAGTTCCGTCCCCACAGATACGCAGTATTTT
TRBJ1-1,TRBV10-3,.,.,CAISFDGGAGTEAFF,TGTGCCATCAGCTTTGATGGGGGCGCGGGCACTGAAGCTTTCTTT
TRBJ1-1,TRBV6-5,.,.,CASNHEFGGNTEAFF,TGTGCCAGCAACCACGAGTTTGGCGGAAACACTGAAGCTTTCTTT
TRBJ2-1,TRBV14,.,.,CASSQVVVAEQFF,TGTGCCAGCAGCCAAGTGGTTGTAGCAGAGCAGTTCTTC